These 3 T cell receptor beta chains originate from one sample sequenced in a study of tumor-infiltrating lymphocytes in primary liver carcinoma (dated by TCRdb to 2017 to 2019). The reads were generated on an Illumina HiSeq 2500. Using a constant-region primer and ProtoScript II reverse transcriptase, TCRbeta-specific cDNA was reverse-transcribed from roughly 500 ng total RNA. Construction of the TCRbeta libraries relied on three nested rounds of multiplex PCR, following a slightly modified ARM-PCR procedure. Each of the first two PCR rounds ran for 9 to 10 cycles using multiplex TRBV1-TRBV30 forward primers together with a Cbeta reverse primer. TCRdb's own reprocessing of the public reads used fastp at Q25 and MiXCR and kept productive beta chains. Every entry covers one CDR3 protein and lists the most common genes and DNA from its rows. The sample table contains roughly 80,000 distinct CDR3 sequences; only one count was recorded for roughly 69% of them. The top ten clonotypes cover approximately 26% of the sample.

Without any cell sorting, total RNA and DNA were co-extracted from about 21-30 mg of bulk tissue using the AllPrep DNA/RNA mini kit. Sequenced material: tumor-adjacent normal liver tissue. The receptor set was obtained from a man in his forties with primary liver carcinoma and hepatitis B virus infection.

As concerns this clonotype: The missing conserved phenylalanine or tryptophan at the end of this CDR3 makes a read error likely. The J gene is TRBJ2-3, the V gene TRBV4-3; D unclear. CDR1 and CDR2 (germline): LGHNA, YSLEER. This CDR3 has 13 amino acids. The CDR3 nucleotides read TGCGCCAACAGCCAAGATCGCCCAGATACGCAGTATTCT. Translation: CANSQDRPDTQYS.

Worth noting for this clonotype: The junction does not match germline at one end; this may be a read error. The V gene is TRBV10-2, the J gene TRBJ1-2, with 7 nucleotides matching TRBD1. The germline V gene has CDR1 WSHSY and CDR2 SAAADI. The CDR3 has 13 residues. The CDR3 DNA follows: TGCCCCAGTGGAGACAGGGACAACTATGGCTACACCTTC. Its protein product is CPSGDRDNYGYTF.

Comments on this clonotype: One junction end does not reproduce the germline sequence, and a read error may be involved. The genes are TRBV6-2 or TRBV6-3 and TRBJ2-7; 13 bases are shared with TRBD2. The germline V gene has CDR1 MNHEY and CDR2 SVGEGT. There are 15 residues in the CDR3. The CDR3 spells CVSSTPTSGGYKQYF. In DNA form, the CDR3 reads TGTGTCAGCAGCACTCCGACTAGCGGGGGGTACAAGCAGTACTTC.